This TCR beta chain was retrieved from a study of OX40 agonist ivuxolimab in advanced cancers. Between the trimmed V and J ends, which lost 4 bases and 4 bases, there was a span of 5 bases. This CDR3 spans 12 amino acids. Per germline, CDR1 MGHRA and CDR2 YSYEKL. Clones were read by immunoSEQ multiplex PCR, and TCRdb kept only the in-frame ones, dropping some. In the table there are about 26,000 clones, more than 85% of which are singletons. The chain has TRBV4-1 and TRBJ2-1; D remains unclear. The specimen was CD4+ or CD8+ T cells sorted from blood, collected in a trial of the OX40 agonist ivuxolimab. This sequence was found in an adult with an advanced solid tumor such as melanoma, head and neck, liver or kidney cancer. This chain's CDR3 is CASSLGYNEQFF. The DNA of the CDR3 is TGCGCCAGCAGCCTCGGGTACAATGAGCAGTTCTTC.